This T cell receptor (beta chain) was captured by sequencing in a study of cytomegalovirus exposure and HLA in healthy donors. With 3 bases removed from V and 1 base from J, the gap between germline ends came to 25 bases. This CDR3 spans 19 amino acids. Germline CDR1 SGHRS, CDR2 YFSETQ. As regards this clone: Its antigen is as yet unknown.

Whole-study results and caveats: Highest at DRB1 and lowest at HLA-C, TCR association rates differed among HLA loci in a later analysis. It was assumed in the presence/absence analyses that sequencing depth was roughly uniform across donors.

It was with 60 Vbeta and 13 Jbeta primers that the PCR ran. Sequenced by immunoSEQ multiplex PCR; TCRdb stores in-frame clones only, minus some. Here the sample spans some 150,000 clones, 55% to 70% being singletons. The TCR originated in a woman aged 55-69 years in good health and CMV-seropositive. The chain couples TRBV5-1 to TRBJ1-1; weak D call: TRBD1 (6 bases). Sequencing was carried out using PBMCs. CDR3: CASSYPPGGPLWGNTEAFF. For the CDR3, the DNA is TGCGCCAGCAGCTATCCCCCCGGGGGGCCGTTGTGGGGGAACACTGAAGCTTTCTTT.